These 2 T cell receptor beta chains were all obtained from the same sample, sequenced in a study of somatic mutations in cytotoxic T cells in rheumatoid arthritis. Generated by immunoSEQ multiplex PCR, the TCRdb table keeps only in-frame clones and is missing some. The top ten clones hold 7.5% to 9.5% of a sample with just over 30,000 clones, more than 75% of them seen once. Sequenced sample: CD8+ T cells sorted from blood. The receptor set was obtained from an adult with rheumatoid arthritis.

This chain uses TRBV4-1 with TRBJ2-3; TRBD2 agrees at 8 bases. Losses at the gene ends were 0 bases for V and 2 bases for J; bases not matched to a gene: 4. The CDR3 runs 16 residues. Per germline, CDR1 MGHRA and CDR2 YSYEKL. The CDR3 reads CASSQESSGVTDTQYF. DNA of the CDR3: TGCGCCAGCAGCCAAGAGAGTAGCGGGGTCACAGATACGCAGTATTTT.

The gene calls are TRBV6-1 and TRBJ1-5; 9 bases agree with TRBD1. Germline-derived CDR1 and CDR2 are MNHNS and SASEGT. The CDR3 runs 14 residues. V lost 2 bases and J lost 15; bases outside the gene matches: 11. CDR3 nucleotide sequence: TGTGCCAGCAGTGAATCTCGGGACAGGGTTGTGGGGCATTTT. Translation gives CASSESRDRVVGHF.